This T cell receptor (beta chain) was sequenced during a study of prognosis after radiotherapy for stage I lung cancer. CT and PET/CT found no node involvement in any patient, and none had received chemotherapy or radiotherapy before or had other malignancies. Peripheral blood samples of roughly 6 milliliters were drawn at each of two time points. Overall study findings and caveats: In patients receiving stereotactic body radiation therapy, unique TCR clone counts fell afterward, median roughly 10,000 versus 7,000.

As to this clonotype: Its specificity is not known.

Genomic DNA was the source, and TCR beta CDR3 was amplified from it by two-round multiplex PCR. It was primers specific to each TRBV and TRBJ gene that first-round PCR used. TCRdb itself ran the multiplex PCR reads through MiXCR, one entry per CDR3 protein. The sample carries about 21,000 distinct CDR3 sequences, approximately 43% recorded once. This TCR was sampled from a donor aged 50 or older with non-small cell lung cancer. Here the sequenced sample was PBMCs, taken before or after stereotactic body radiation therapy (not recorded which).

CDR3 in amino acids: CASRQTGGTDEQYF. In DNA, the CDR3 is TGTGCCAGCAGACAAACAGGGGGCACAGATGAGCAGTATTTT. This chain joins TRBV27 and TRBJ2-3, with TRBD1 matching 9 bases. This CDR3 is 14 amino acids long. The junction had 12 bases not matched to a gene; V was cut back by 6 bases and J by 11 bases. Germline CDR1 reads MNHEY; CDR2 reads SMNVEV (reference sequence).